This T cell receptor (beta chain) was captured by sequencing in a study of technical replicates of blood from a handful of donors. Profiled with immunoSEQ multiplex PCR; TCRdb holds only in-frame clones, not every one. The data contain about 83,000 clones, roughly nine tenths of them singletons. The CDR3 has 17 residues. From germline, CDR1 is SEHNR and CDR2 FQNEAQ (reference sequence). V was shortened by 5 bases and J by 0 bases, with 18 bases between the two germline ends. In this sample, this clone turned up once. This receptor was identified in a human donor in good health. The source material was T cells isolated from PBMCs. V gene TRBV7-9 combines with J gene TRBJ2-3; D is possibly TRBD1 (6 bases). The CDR3 loop reads CASSQTGGPSSTDTQYF. CDR3 bases: TGTGCCAGCAGCCAGACAGGCGGCCCATCTAGCACAGATACGCAGTATTTT.